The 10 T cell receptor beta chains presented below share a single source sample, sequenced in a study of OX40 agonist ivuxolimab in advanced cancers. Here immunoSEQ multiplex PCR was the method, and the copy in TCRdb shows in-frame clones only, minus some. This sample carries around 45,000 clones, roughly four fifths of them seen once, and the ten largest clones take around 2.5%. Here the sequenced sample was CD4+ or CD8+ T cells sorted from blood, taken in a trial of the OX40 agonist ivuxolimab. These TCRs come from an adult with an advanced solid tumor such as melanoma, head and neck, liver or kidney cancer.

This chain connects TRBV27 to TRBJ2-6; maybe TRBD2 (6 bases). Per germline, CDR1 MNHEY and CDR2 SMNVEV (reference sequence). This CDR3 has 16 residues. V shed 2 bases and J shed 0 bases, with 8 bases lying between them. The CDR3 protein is CASSLTGVSGANVLTF. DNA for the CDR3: TGTGCCAGCAGTTTAACGGGGGTCTCTGGGGCCAACGTCCTGACTTTC. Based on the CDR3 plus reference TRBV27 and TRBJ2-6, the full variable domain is EAQVTQNPRYLITVTGKKLTVTCSQNMNHEYMSWYRQDPGLGLRQIYYSMNVEVTDKGDVPEGYKVSRKEKRNFPLILESPSPNQTSLYFCASSLTGVSGANVLTFGAGSRLTVL.

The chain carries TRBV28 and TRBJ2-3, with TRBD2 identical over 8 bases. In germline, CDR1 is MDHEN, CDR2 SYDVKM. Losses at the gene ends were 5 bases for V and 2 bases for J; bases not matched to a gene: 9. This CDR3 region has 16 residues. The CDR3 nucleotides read TGTGCCAGCAGTCAAGCCACTAGCGGCTACACAGATACGCAGTATTTT. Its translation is CASSQATSGYTDTQYF.

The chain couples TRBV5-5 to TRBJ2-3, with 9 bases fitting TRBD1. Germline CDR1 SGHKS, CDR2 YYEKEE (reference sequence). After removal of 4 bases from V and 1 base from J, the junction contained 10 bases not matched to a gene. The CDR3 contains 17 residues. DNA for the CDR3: TGTGCCAGCAGCATATACCCCGGGACAGGGCGCACAGATACGCAGTATTTT. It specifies CASSIYPGTGRTDTQYF. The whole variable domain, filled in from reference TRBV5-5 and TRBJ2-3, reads DAGVTQSPTHLIKTRGQQVTLRCSPISGHKSVSWYQQVLGQGPQFIFQYYEKEERGRGNFPDRFSARQFPNYSSELNVNALLLGDSALYLCASSIYPGTGRTDTQYFGPGTRLTVL.

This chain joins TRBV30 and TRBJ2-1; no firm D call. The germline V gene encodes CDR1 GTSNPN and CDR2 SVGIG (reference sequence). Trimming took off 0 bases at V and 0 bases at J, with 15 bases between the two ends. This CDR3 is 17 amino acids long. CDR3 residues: CAWSVGRSTGSYNEQFF. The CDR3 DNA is TGTGCCTGGAGTGTAGGACGGTCGACGGGCTCCTACAATGAGCAGTTCTTC.

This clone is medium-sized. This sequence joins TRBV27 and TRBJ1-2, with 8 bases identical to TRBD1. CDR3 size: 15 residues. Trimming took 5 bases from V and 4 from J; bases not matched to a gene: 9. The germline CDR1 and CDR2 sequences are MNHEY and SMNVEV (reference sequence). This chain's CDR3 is CASSPQDRVSYGYTF. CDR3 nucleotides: TGTGCCAGCAGTCCCCAGGACAGGGTGAGCTATGGCTACACCTTC.

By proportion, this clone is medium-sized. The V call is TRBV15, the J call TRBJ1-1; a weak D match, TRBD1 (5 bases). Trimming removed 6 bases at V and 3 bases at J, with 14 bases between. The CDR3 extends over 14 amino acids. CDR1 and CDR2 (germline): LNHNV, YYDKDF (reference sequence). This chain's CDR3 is CATRGRSGHTEAFF. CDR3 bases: TGTGCCACCAGGGGCAGATCGGGACACACTGAAGCTTTCTTT.

CDR3 loop: CASSFRGRGLDTEAFF. Here the CDR3 DNA reads TGTGCCAGCAGCTTCAGGGGCAGGGGGCTGGACACTGAAGCTTTCTTT. V and J are TRBV7-2 and TRBJ1-1; 8 nucleotides line up with TRBD1. This CDR3 contains 16 residues. V shed 3 bases and J 3 bases; nucleotides not matched to a gene: 9. The V gene's germline CDR1 is SGHTA and CDR2 FQGNSA.

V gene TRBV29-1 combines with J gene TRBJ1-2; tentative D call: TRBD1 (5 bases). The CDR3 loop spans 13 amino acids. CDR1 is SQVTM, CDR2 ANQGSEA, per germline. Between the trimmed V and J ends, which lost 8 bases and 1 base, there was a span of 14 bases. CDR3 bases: TGCAGCTCTTCGGGGGGTTATAACTATGGCTACACCTTC. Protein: CSSSGGYNYGYTF.

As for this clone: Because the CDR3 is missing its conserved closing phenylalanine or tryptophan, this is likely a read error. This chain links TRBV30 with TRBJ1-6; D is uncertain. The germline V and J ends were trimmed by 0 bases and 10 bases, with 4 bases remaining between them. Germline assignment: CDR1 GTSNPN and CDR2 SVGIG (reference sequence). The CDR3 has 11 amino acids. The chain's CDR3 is CAWSVGSPLHL. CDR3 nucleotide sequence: TGTGCCTGGAGTGTAGGGTCACCCCTCCACCTT.

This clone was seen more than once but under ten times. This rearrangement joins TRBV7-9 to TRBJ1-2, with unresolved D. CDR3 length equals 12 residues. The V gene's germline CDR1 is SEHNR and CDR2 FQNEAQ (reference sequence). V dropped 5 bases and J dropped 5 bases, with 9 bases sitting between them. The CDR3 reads CASSGDSYGYTF. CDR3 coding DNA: TGTGCCAGCAGCGGTGACTCGTATGGCTACACCTTC.